The present T cell receptor (beta chain) was sequenced within a study of OX40 agonist ivuxolimab in advanced cancers. About the study: Cancers in dose escalation were hepatocellular, melanoma, renal cell and head and neck.

Blood sampling was done at baseline, cycle 4 day 1, and cycle 7 day 1. Study observations and caveats: Clonal expansion by week 6 occurred in CD4+ and CD8+ blood T cells (at 0.1 to 3.0 mg/kg).

The V and J ends lost 2 bases and 2 bases, in that order; junction bases with no gene match: 7. Per germline, CDR1 PRHDT and CDR2 FYEKMQ (reference sequence). The length of the CDR3 is 16 residues. Generated by immunoSEQ multiplex PCR, the TCRdb table keeps only in-frame clones and is missing some. This table has 70,000 or so clones, approximately 80% appearing once. With regard to this clone: No antigen is known for it.

The source material was CD4+ or CD8+ T cells sorted from blood, sampled in a trial of the OX40 agonist ivuxolimab. The rearrangement joins TRBV13 to TRBJ2-7; 9 bases are a match to TRBD2. This sequence originates from an adult with an advanced solid tumor such as melanoma, head and neck, liver or kidney cancer. The CDR3 spells CASSLKRGGGAYEQYF. The CDR3, as DNA: TGTGCCAGCAGCTTAAAACGGGGCGGGGGGGCCTACGAGCAGTACTTC.